Following are 22 T cell receptor beta chains from one sample sequenced in a study of shared clonotypes between healthy human individuals. Measured with immunoSEQ multiplex PCR; TCRdb has only the in-frame clones, and not every one. The data hold around 2.5 million clones, with roughly 93% observed a single time. Material for sequencing was naive CD4+ T cells from PBMCs. Subset of the sample: CD45RA+ positively selected. These receptors were obtained from a man younger than 35 in good health. Some clones in this sample may be carry-over from other donors' samples.

This clone was detected only once. The chain's CDR3 is CATLGGIAKNIQYF. Here the CDR3 DNA reads TGTGCCACCCTGGGGGGGATAGCCAAAAACATTCAGTACTTC. This chain uses TRBV28 with TRBJ2-4; 7 positions match TRBD2. Per germline, CDR1 MDHEN and CDR2 SYDVKM. The CDR3 is 14 residues long. The V gene end was trimmed by 10 bases and the J gene end by 0 bases; junction bases not matched to a gene: 6.

The chain couples TRBV19 to TRBJ2-3; D is undetermined. V was cut by 1 base and J by 8 bases, with 10 bases left in between. The CDR3 covers 13 residues. In germline, CDR1 is LNHDA, CDR2 SQIVND (reference sequence). CDR3 sequence: CASSIGQPATQYF. In DNA form, the CDR3 reads TGTGCCAGTAGTATAGGGCAACCGGCTACGCAGTATTTT.

Comments on this clone: Other DNA sequences in this specimen translate into the identical CDR3. Here the CDR3 reads CASSLQGDYGYTF. In nucleotides, the CDR3 is TGTGCCAGCAGCTTACAGGGGGACTATGGCTACACCTTC. V gene TRBV7-9 combines with J gene TRBJ1-2; 7 bases line up with TRBD1. The junction had 0 bases not matched to a gene; V was cut back by 2 bases and J by 3 bases. Germline V gene lookup returns CDR1 SEHNR and CDR2 FQNEAQ (reference sequence). The CDR3 totals 13 residues. Full variable domain (rest looked up from reference TRBV7-9 and TRBJ1-2): DTGVSQNPRHKITKRGQNVTFRCDPISEHNRLYWYRQTLGQGPEFLTYFQNEAQLEKSRLLSDRFSAERPKGSFSTLEIQRTEQGDSAMYLCASSLQGDYGYTFGSGTRLTVV.

J is TRBJ2-7 and V is TRBV10-3; D tentatively reads TRBD1 or TRBD2 (5 bases each). The V and J ends lost 2 bases and 2 bases respectively, with 16 bases between them. CDR1 is ENHRY and CDR2 is SYGVKD in the germline V gene. The CDR3 runs 16 residues. CDR3 sequence (DNA): TGTGCCATCAGTGAGGGGGGAACTACCATCCCCTACGAGCAGTACTTC. It is translated as CAISEGGTTIPYEQYF.

The chain carries TRBV28 and TRBJ2-1, with D possibly being TRBD1 or TRBD2 (6 bases each). Per germline, CDR1 MDHEN and CDR2 SYDVKM. This CDR3 has 17 amino acids. V dropped 4 bases and J dropped 14 bases, with 30 bases sitting between them. The CDR3 reads CASSSHPQLDGLNREFF. In DNA, the CDR3 is TGTGCCAGCAGTTCCCACCCCCAACTCGACGGACTAAACAGGGAGTTCTTC.

CDR3 loop: CASSILGVAGVDTQYF. CDR3 DNA: TGTGCCAGTAGTATTTTGGGGGTAGCGGGAGTAGATACGCAGTATTTT. This rearrangement joins TRBV19 to TRBJ2-3; the match to TRBD2 covers 9 bases. The J segment lost 5 bases and the V segment lost 3 bases, leaving 9 bases of the junction unmatched. This CDR3 comprises 16 residues. CDR1 and CDR2 from the germline V gene are LNHDA and SQIVND (reference sequence).

The rearrangement links TRBV28 to TRBJ1-2, with 7 bases lining up with TRBD1. Germline values: CDR1 MDHEN, CDR2 SYDVKM. The CDR3 length is 11 residues. Losses at the gene ends were 10 bases for V and 7 bases for J; bases not matched to a gene: 6. The CDR3 sequence: CATTGTAGYTF. For the CDR3, the DNA is TGTGCCACTACCGGGACAGCTGGCTACACCTTC.

The gene calls are TRBV5-5 and TRBJ1-1, with 11 bases matching TRBD1. The V and J ends lost 2 bases and 4 bases, in that order; junction bases with no gene match: 10. Germline loops: CDR1 SGHKS, CDR2 YYEKEE (reference sequence). The CDR3 runs 17 residues. The DNA for the CDR3 is TGTGCCAGCAGCTTCGGGTCGGACAGGGGGCTTCTCACTGAAGCTTTCTTT. It yields the protein CASSFGSDRGLLTEAFF.

This sequence joins TRBV27 and TRBJ1-2; weak D call: TRBD1 (6 bases). From germline, CDR1 is MNHEY and CDR2 SMNVEV (reference sequence). The CDR3 extends over 13 amino acids. Between the trimmed V and J ends, which lost 6 bases and 6 bases, there was a span of 14 bases. For the CDR3, the DNA is TGTGCCAGCAGCTTCCGGGACACAGATGGCTACACCTTC. Residues: CASSFRDTDGYTF.

There are a few counts of this clone. This chain connects TRBV7-2 to TRBJ2-2; D gene ambiguous. The CDR3 has 12 amino acids. Trimming took off 1 base at V and 6 bases at J, with 3 bases between the two ends. Looked up from germline, CDR1 is SGHTA and CDR2 is FQGNSA. CDR3 region: CASSLGAGELFF. The CDR3 nucleotides read TGTGCCAGCAGCTTAGGGGCCGGGGAGCTGTTTTTT.

A remark on this clone: This sample includes further DNA sequences coding for the same CDR3. The V gene is TRBV18, the J gene TRBJ2-7; 10 bases map to TRBD1. This CDR3 comprises 15 residues. V was pared by 3 bases and J by 3 bases, with 5 bases of the junction left unmatched. The germline V gene has CDR1 KGHSH and CDR2 LQKENI. CDR3 in DNA: TGTGCCAGCTCACCTACCGGGACAGGGGACTACGAGCAGTACTTC. Translating it yields CASSPTGTGDYEQYF.

This clone was found once. Additional DNA sequences in this sample encode the identical CDR3. V gene TRBV5-1 combines with J gene TRBJ2-2, with 11 bases matching TRBD2. Germline V gene lookup returns CDR1 SGHRS and CDR2 YFSETQ. This CDR3 is 16 amino acids long. After removal of 2 bases from V and 1 base from J, the junction contained 1 base not matched to a gene. Written as DNA, the CDR3 is TGCGCCAGCAGCTTAGGACTAGCGGGGAACACCGGGGAGCTGTTTTTT. It is translated as CASSLGLAGNTGELFF.

V gene TRBV25-1 combines with J gene TRBJ2-1, with 7 bases matching TRBD2. CDR1 is MGHDK, CDR2 SYGVNS, per germline. Unmatched junction bases numbered 9, after V lost 5 bases and J lost 8 bases. This CDR3 has 14 amino acids. The CDR3 protein is CASSPLGGIDEQFF. CDR3 sequence (DNA): TGTGCCAGCAGTCCCCTGGGAGGGATCGATGAGCAGTTCTTC.

This chain links TRBV19 with TRBJ2-5, with 7 bases matching TRBD2. The CDR3 length is 15 residues. Germline CDR1 LNHDA, CDR2 SQIVND (reference sequence). V lost 6 bases to trimming and J lost 4 bases; unmatched junction nucleotides: 11. CDR3 DNA: TGTGCCAGTAGCCGGGGGGAGGCCTTCGGAGAGACCCAGTACTTC. Amino acid sequence: CASSRGEAFGETQYF. Full variable domain (rest looked up from reference TRBV19 and TRBJ2-5): DGGITQSPKYLFRKEGQNVTLSCEQNLNHDAMYWYRQDPGQGLRLIYYSQIVNDFQKGDIAEGYSVSREKKESFPLTVTSAQKNPTAFYLCASSRGEAFGETQYFGPGTRLLVL.

The V and J genes are TRBV2 and TRBJ2-7; D is possibly TRBD1 or TRBD2 (7 bases each). CDR1 is SNHLY, CDR2 FYNNEI, per germline. The CDR3 has 14 amino acids. V was cut by 3 bases and J by 6 bases, with 15 bases left in between. Here the CDR3 reads CASSDQGGNSEQYF. The CDR3 DNA follows: TGTGCCAGCAGTGATCAGGGGGGGAATAGCGAGCAGTACTTC. Variable domain in full (rest from reference TRBV2 and TRBJ2-7): EPEVTQTPSHQVTQMGQEVILRCVPISNHLYFYWYRQILGQKVEFLVSFYNNEISEKSEIFDDQFSVERPDGSNFTLKIRSTKLEDSAMYFCASSDQGGNSEQYFGPGTRLTVT.

As DNA, the CDR3 is TGTGCCAGCAGCTCCCCCATACCGGGGGGCACAGATACGCAGTATTTT. Translated, it gives CASSSPIPGGTDTQYF. The chain joins TRBV11-2 to TRBJ2-3; a possible D gene is TRBD2 (6 bases). CDR1 is SGHAT, CDR2 FQNNGV, per germline. V was pared by 4 bases and J by 1 base, with 15 bases between. The CDR3 sequence is 16 residues long. The variable domain in full, with the rest retrieved from reference TRBV11-2 and TRBJ2-3, is EAGVAQSPRYKIIEKRQSVAFWCNPISGHATLYWYQQILGQGPKLLIQFQNNGVVDDSQLPKDRFSAERLKGVDSTLKIQPAKLEDSAVYLCASSSPIPGGTDTQYFGPGTRLTVL.

This chain joins TRBV28 and TRBJ2-5; 11 nucleotides line up with TRBD2. CDR1 and CDR2 (germline): MDHEN, SYDVKM. The CDR3 is made up of 16 amino acids. Trimming cost V 3 bases and J 4 bases; bases outside gene matches: 7. DNA for the CDR3: TGTGCCAGCAGTTTTAGCGGGAGGGCCCTCGGAGAGACCCAGTACTTC. This codes for CASSFSGRALGETQYF.

This chain links TRBV7-9 with TRBJ2-7; 7 bases fit TRBD1. The CDR3 has 13 amino acids. The V and J ends lost 6 bases and 0 bases, in that order; junction bases with no gene match: 2. Germline V gives CDR1 SEHNR, CDR2 FQNEAQ (reference sequence). The CDR3 region is CASSQGVSYEQYF. Here the CDR3 DNA reads TGTGCCAGCAGTCAGGGGGTCTCCTACGAGCAGTACTTC. Looking up the rest from reference TRBV7-9 and TRBJ2-7 gives the full variable domain: DTGVSQNPRHKITKRGQNVTFRCDPISEHNRLYWYRQTLGQGPEFLTYFQNEAQLEKSRLLSDRFSAERPKGSFSTLEIQRTEQGDSAMYLCASSQGVSYEQYFGPGTRLTVT.

This clone was detected once. The chain links TRBV27 to TRBJ2-3; no firm D call. Germline V gene sequence: CDR1 MNHEY, CDR2 SMNVEV (reference sequence). The CDR3 contains 12 residues. Trimming took off 6 bases at V and 2 bases at J, with 6 bases between the two ends. The chain's CDR3 is CASSSFTDTQYF. CDR3 sequence (DNA): TGTGCCAGCAGCTCATTCACAGATACGCAGTATTTT.

The chain is built from TRBV29-1 and TRBJ1-2, with TRBD1 matching 8 bases. Losses at the gene ends were 6 bases for V and 0 bases for J; bases not matched to a gene: 3. The CDR3 contains 13 residues. Per the germline V gene, CDR1 is SQVTM and CDR2 is ANQGSEA. The CDR3 DNA sequence: TGCAGCGTCCGACAGGGGACTAACTATGGCTACACCTTC. It translates to CSVRQGTNYGYTF.

The chain has TRBV4-1 and TRBJ2-5, with 13 nucleotides matching TRBD2. Germline V gene sequence: CDR1 MGHRA, CDR2 YSYEKL. The CDR3 loop spans 17 amino acids. V trimming: 4 bases; J trimming: 5 bases; junction bases outside the gene matches: 10. The CDR3 spells CASSPPPGLAGEETQYF. The CDR3 DNA sequence: TGCGCCAGCAGCCCGCCTCCTGGACTAGCGGGAGAGGAGACCCAGTACTTC.

The chain has TRBV15 and TRBJ2-3, with 12 bases that match TRBD2. The germline gives CDR1 LNHNV, CDR2 YYDKDF (reference sequence). The CDR3 runs to 17 residues. Trimming cost V 1 base and J 4 bases; bases outside gene matches: 6. The CDR3 loop reads CATSRGRLAGEPDTQYF. The CDR3 coding sequence is TGTGCCACCAGCAGAGGTAGACTAGCGGGAGAACCAGATACGCAGTATTTT.